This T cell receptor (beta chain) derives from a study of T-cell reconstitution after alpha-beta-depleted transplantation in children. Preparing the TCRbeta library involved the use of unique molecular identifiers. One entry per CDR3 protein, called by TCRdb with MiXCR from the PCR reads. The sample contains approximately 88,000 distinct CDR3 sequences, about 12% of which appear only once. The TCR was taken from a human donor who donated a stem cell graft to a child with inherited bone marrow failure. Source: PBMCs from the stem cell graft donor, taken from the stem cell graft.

CDR3 amino acids: CASSLEGLTPTYEQYF. In DNA form, the CDR3 reads TGCGCCAGCAGCTTGGAGGGGTTAACCCCCACCTACGAGCAGTACTTC. The V call is TRBV5-1, the J call TRBJ2-7; possible D gene TRBD1, 5 bases. Germline loops: CDR1 SGHRS, CDR2 YFSETQ. The V end was cut by 0 bases, the J end by 2 bases, with 15 bases between. The CDR3 totals 16 residues.